One sample yielded the 30 T cell receptor beta chains listed below, sequenced in a study of lymphopenia after photon versus proton radiotherapy. The method was immunoSEQ multiplex PCR; TCRdb's version includes in-frame clones alone and lacks a portion of them. The table includes 75,000 to 90,000 clones, around 80% detected once. This specimen consisted of peripheral blood, obtained from a patient treated with proton-based radiotherapy. These receptors were taken from a man aged 55 to 70 with pancreatic cancer.

The V gene is TRBV4-1, the J gene TRBJ2-5; D gene uncertain. V lost 0 bases and J 6 bases, leaving 14 bases between the germline ends. The CDR3 length is 15 residues. CDR1 and CDR2 from the germline V gene are MGHRA and YSYEKL. The CDR3 protein is CASSQDFPRSKTQYF. CDR3 bases: TGCGCCAGCAGCCAAGACTTCCCTCGGTCGAAGACCCAGTACTTC.

The genes are TRBV14 and TRBJ1-1; possibly TRBD1 for D (6 bases). This CDR3 spans 14 amino acids. CDR1 and CDR2 (germline): SGHDN, FVKESK. Trimming pared 4 bases from V and 3 bases from J, leaving 12 bases between. CDR3 loop: CASSPTDRYTEAFF. The CDR3 coding sequence is TGTGCCAGCAGCCCAACGGACAGATACACTGAAGCTTTCTTT.

This clone was seen more than once but under ten times. The chain links TRBV30 to TRBJ1-1, with D tentatively TRBD1 (5 bases). CDR3 length equals 13 residues. Germline V gives CDR1 GTSNPN, CDR2 SVGIG (reference sequence). Between the trimmed V and J ends, which lost 0 bases and 7 bases, there was a span of 12 bases. CDR3 in amino acids: CAWSVVGGNEAFF. The DNA for the CDR3 is TGTGCCTGGAGTGTAGTGGGGGGTAATGAAGCTTTCTTT.

This chain connects TRBV2 to TRBJ1-2; D perhaps matches TRBD1 (6 bases). This CDR3 is 15 amino acids long. Germline V gene data show CDR1 as SNHLY and CDR2 as FYNNEI. V was shortened by 0 bases and J by 8 bases, with 16 bases between the two germline ends. CDR3 amino acids: CASSEALRGARGYTF. The CDR3, as DNA: TGTGCCAGCAGTGAAGCGCTTCGGGGGGCGCGAGGCTACACCTTC.

This clone was counted a few times. The chain combines TRBV18 with TRBJ1-2, with 10 nucleotides matching TRBD1. This CDR3 is built from 17 residues. Per germline, CDR1 KGHSH and CDR2 LQKENI. V was pared by 1 base and J by 2 bases, with 7 bases of the junction left unmatched. This CDR3 is CASSPLNQGQGNYGYTF. The CDR3 DNA is TGTGCCAGCTCACCACTGAACCAGGGACAGGGGAACTATGGCTACACCTTC. The entire variable domain, with the rest obtained from reference TRBV18 and TRBJ1-2, is as follows: NAGVMQNPRHLVRRRGQEARLRCSPMKGHSHVYWYRQLPEEGLKFMVYLQKENIIDESGMPKERFSAEFPKEGPSILRIQQVVRGDSAAYFCASSPLNQGQGNYGYTFGSGTRLTVV.

The V call is TRBV2, the J call TRBJ1-4; 9 bases align to TRBD1. This CDR3 comprises 14 residues. Germline assignment: CDR1 SNHLY and CDR2 FYNNEI. The V segment lost 6 bases and the J segment 8 bases; nucleotides outside the gene matches: 7. CDR3 region: CASRSDRGDEKLFF. The CDR3 DNA sequence: TGTGCCAGCAGGTCGGACAGGGGAGACGAAAAACTGTTTTTT.

The chain combines TRBV5-6 with TRBJ1-5; no clear D gene. Trimming removed 0 bases from V and 3 bases from J, with 10 bases in between. CDR3 size: 15 residues. CDR1 SGHDT and CDR2 YYEEEE come from the germline V gene. CDR3 DNA sequence: TGTGCCAGCAGCTTGGGGTCAGGCTACAATCAGCCCCAGCATTTT. As protein: CASSLGSGYNQPQHF.

The chain is built from TRBV28 and TRBJ2-7; no reliable D call. V was clipped by 3 bases and J by 2 bases, with 8 bases between them. The CDR3 covers 13 residues. Germline V gives CDR1 MDHEN, CDR2 SYDVKM. The CDR3 region is CASSFASPYEQYF. CDR3 bases: TGTGCCAGCAGTTTTGCATCCCCCTACGAGCAGTACTTC.

V usage is TRBV14 and J usage is TRBJ2-7; unclear D gene. Germline V gives CDR1 SGHDN, CDR2 FVKESK. V lost 4 bases and J 6 bases, leaving 19 bases between the germline ends. The CDR3 is made up of 15 amino acids. The CDR3 loop reads CASSPLRVPGGEQYF. In DNA form, the CDR3 reads TGTGCCAGCAGCCCCCTCCGGGTTCCTGGTGGCGAGCAGTACTTC.

A few counts support this clone. The V and J genes are TRBV11-2 and TRBJ1-4, with D perhaps TRBD1 (5 bases). This CDR3 has 16 residues. The germline CDR1 and CDR2 sequences are SGHAT and FQNNGV. The V and J ends lost 1 base and 7 bases respectively, with 16 bases between them. The CDR3 DNA is TGTGCCAGCAGCTTAGGGGTTGGGGCAGGGTTTGAAAAACTGTTTTTT. As protein: CASSLGVGAGFEKLFF.

V is TRBV28 and J is TRBJ2-5; 8 nucleotides match TRBD2. The CDR3 totals 13 residues. After removal of 8 bases from V and 4 bases from J, the junction contained 6 bases not matched to a gene. CDR1 and CDR2 (germline): MDHEN, SYDVKM. Written as DNA, the CDR3 is TGTGCCAGCGGGGGACTAGACCGAGAGACCCAGTACTTC. Translation: CASGGLDRETQYF.

The chain couples TRBV7-9 to TRBJ2-1; D is unclear. CDR1 SEHNR and CDR2 FQNEAQ come from the germline V gene (reference sequence). The CDR3 contains 14 residues. Between the trimmed V and J ends, which lost 5 bases and 4 bases, there was a span of 12 bases. For the CDR3, the DNA is TGTGCCAGCAGCGCCCAATCTAGTTACAATGAGCAGTTCTTC. Translating it yields CASSAQSSYNEQFF.

The CDR3 is CSVEDQQGFSNEKLFF. Written as DNA, the CDR3 is TGCAGCGTTGAAGATCAACAGGGTTTCTCTAATGAAAAACTGTTTTTT. The V call is TRBV29-1, the J call TRBJ1-4; possibly TRBD1 for D (6 bases). Germline V gene data show CDR1 as SQVTM and CDR2 as ANQGSEA. The CDR3 length is 16 residues. The germline V and J ends were trimmed by 0 bases and 3 bases, with 14 bases remaining between them.

A single count supports this clone. The chain uses TRBV9 and TRBJ2-2; D gene uncertain. Between the trimmed V and J ends, which lost 3 bases and 2 bases, there was a span of 8 bases. The CDR3 runs 14 residues. From germline, CDR1 is SGDLS and CDR2 YYNGEE. The CDR3 nucleotides read TGTGCCAGCAGCGGTGGCGGCAACACCGGGGAGCTGTTTTTT. This sequence encodes CASSGGGNTGELFF.

This chain links TRBV2 with TRBJ2-1; D gene ambiguous. This CDR3 is built from 15 residues. The V end was cut by 3 bases, the J end by 0 bases, with 9 bases between. Germline CDR1 reads SNHLY; CDR2 reads FYNNEI. DNA for the CDR3: TGTGCCAGCAGTGATGAAGGCGGCTCCTACAATGAGCAGTTCTTC. Residues: CASSDEGGSYNEQFF. Full variable domain (missing parts from reference TRBV2 and TRBJ2-1): EPEVTQTPSHQVTQMGQEVILRCVPISNHLYFYWYRQILGQKVEFLVSFYNNEISEKSEIFDDQFSVERPDGSNFTLKIRSTKLEDSAMYFCASSDEGGSYNEQFFGPGTRLTVL.

This clone was counted only a few times. V gene TRBV11-2 combines with J gene TRBJ1-2; 7 bases map to TRBD1. Germline values: CDR1 SGHAT, CDR2 FQNNGV. The V gene end was trimmed by 0 bases and the J gene end by 1 base; junction bases not matched to a gene: 5. This CDR3 has 16 amino acids. The CDR3 reads CASSLEGDSFNYGYTF. CDR3 coding DNA: TGTGCCAGCAGCTTAGAGGGGGACAGCTTTAACTATGGCTACACCTTC. Filled out from reference TRBV11-2 and TRBJ1-2, the complete variable domain reads EAGVAQSPRYKIIEKRQSVAFWCNPISGHATLYWYQQILGQGPKLLIQFQNNGVVDDSQLPKDRFSAERLKGVDSTLKIQPAKLEDSAVYLCASSLEGDSFNYGYTFGSGTRLTVV.

The gene calls are TRBV15 and TRBJ2-1; D unresolved. The germline gives CDR1 LNHNV, CDR2 YYDKDF (reference sequence). There are 14 residues in the CDR3. V lost 0 bases and J lost 7, with 10 bases in between. CDR3 region: CATSREITANEQFF. DNA for the CDR3: TGTGCCACCAGCAGAGAAATCACAGCGAATGAGCAGTTCTTC. Using reference TRBV15 and TRBJ2-1 for the parts outside the CDR3, the full variable domain is DAMVIQNPRYQVTQFGKPVTLSCSQTLNHNVMYWYQQKSSQAPKLLFHYYDKDFNNEADTPDNFQSRRPNTSFCFLDIRSPGLGDTAMYLCATSREITANEQFFGPGTRLTVL.

The chain uses TRBV11-2 and TRBJ2-7; 8 bases map to TRBD2. V shed 6 bases and J 6 bases; nucleotides not matched to a gene: 13. CDR1 is SGHAT, CDR2 FQNNGV, per germline. The CDR3 is made up of 15 amino acids. CDR3 in DNA: TGTGCCAGCAGACCTGAAGCGGGAGCTGAAGTCGAGCAGTACTTC. Translated, it gives CASRPEAGAEVEQYF.

The CDR3 sequence is CAISDSDRGYQPQHF. The CDR3 DNA follows: TGTGCCATCAGTGACTCTGACAGAGGGTACCAGCCCCAGCATTTT. V and J are TRBV10-3 and TRBJ1-5; weak D call: TRBD1 (5 bases). Germline lookup yields CDR1 ENHRY and CDR2 SYGVKD. The CDR3 totals 15 residues. The V gene lost 3 bases and the J gene lost 7 bases, with 16 bases spanning the gap.

The chain links TRBV28 to TRBJ1-5; 7 bases fit TRBD1. J gave up 4 bases and V 5 bases, and 11 bases lay outside the gene matches. There are 16 residues in the CDR3. Germline CDR1 MDHEN, CDR2 SYDVKM. The CDR3 protein is CASSLSGQTRNQPQHF. In DNA, the CDR3 is TGTGCCAGCAGTCTTTCGGGACAGACAAGGAATCAGCCCCAGCATTTT.

This clone was picked up a small number of times. The V call is TRBV6-1, the J call TRBJ1-5, with TRBD1 identical over 7 bases. J was trimmed by 2 bases and V by 3 bases; bases with no gene match: 4. The CDR3 spans 15 residues. Looked up from germline, CDR1 is MNHNS and CDR2 is SASEGT. Here the CDR3 reads CASSEGTAGNQPQHF. CDR3 coding DNA: TGTGCCAGCAGTGAGGGGACAGCGGGCAATCAGCCCCAGCATTTT.

Here the CDR3 DNA reads TGTGCCAGTAGCACCACGCCGGGACAGGTCAGGGATGAGCAGTTCTTC. Its protein product is CASSTTPGQVRDEQFF. The V and J genes are TRBV19 and TRBJ2-1; 8 nucleotides match TRBD1. The V gene's germline CDR1 is LNHDA and CDR2 SQIVND (reference sequence). The CDR3 is 16 residues long. V gave up 6 bases and J gave up 8 bases; unmatched junction bases: 15.

The rearrangement uses TRBV6-1 and TRBJ1-5; no clear D. V was shortened by 3 bases and J by 1 base, with 10 bases between the two germline ends. This CDR3 has 15 residues. CDR1 and CDR2 (germline): MNHNS, SASEGT. The CDR3, as DNA: TGTGCCAGCAGTGAGGGAATTGTAAGCAATCAGCCCCAGCATTTT. Protein sequence: CASSEGIVSNQPQHF.

This chain links TRBV4-2 with TRBJ2-7, with D perhaps TRBD1 (7 bases). V lost 0 bases to trimming and J lost 0 bases, with 21 bases between them. Looked up from germline, CDR1 is LGHNA and CDR2 is YNFKEQ. The CDR3 consists of 19 residues. CDR3 amino acids: CASSQDRQGGFGFSYEQYF. As DNA, the CDR3 is TGTGCCAGCAGCCAAGACAGACAGGGAGGCTTTGGATTCTCCTACGAGCAGTACTTC.

V is TRBV6-4 and J is TRBJ1-2; tentative D call: TRBD1 (6 bases). Trimming pared 0 bases from V and 7 bases from J, leaving 12 bases between. The CDR3 extends over 14 amino acids. CDR1 and CDR2 from the germline V gene are MRHNA and SNTAGT. The CDR3 bases are TGTGCCAGCAGTGACTCAGGGGGGGTTTCTGGCTACACCTTC. Encoded protein: CASSDSGGVSGYTF.

This rearrangement joins TRBV7-2 to TRBJ2-1, with 7 bases fitting TRBD1. Germline CDR1 is SGHTA and CDR2 is FQGNSA. This CDR3 contains 17 residues. V lost 0 bases, J lost 7 bases, and 12 bases stayed unmatched. The CDR3 sequence is CASSLALNRGVNNEQFF. For the CDR3, the DNA is TGTGCCAGCAGCTTAGCGCTTAACAGGGGCGTAAATAATGAGCAGTTCTTC.

The chain has TRBV5-8 and TRBJ1-3; D ambiguous. The length of the CDR3 is 17 residues. Trimming removed 1 base at V and 0 bases at J, with 14 bases between. Germline-derived CDR1 and CDR2 are SGHTS and YDEGEE. This chain's CDR3 is CASSLSAGVASGNTIYF. In DNA form, the CDR3 reads TGTGCCAGCAGCTTGTCGGCAGGAGTTGCCTCTGGAAACACCATATATTTT. Full variable domain (remainder filled in from reference TRBV5-8 and TRBJ1-3): EAGVTQSPTHLIKTRGQQATLRCSPISGHTSVYWYQQALGLGLQFLLWYDEGEERNRGNFPPRFSGRQFPNYSSELNVNALELEDSALYLCASSLSAGVASGNTIYFGEGSWLTVV.

The chain combines TRBV4-3 with TRBJ2-2; D not resolved. Trimming removed 1 base from V and 1 base from J, with 4 bases in between. CDR3 size: 14 residues. CDR1 LGHNA and CDR2 YSLEER come from the germline V gene. This CDR3 reads CASSQVLNTGELFF. In DNA, the CDR3 is TGCGCCAGCAGCCAAGTCCTGAACACCGGGGAGCTGTTTTTT.

There are a few counts of this clone. The chain couples TRBV6-6 to TRBJ2-1; D ambiguous. This CDR3 has 13 residues. Germline V lookup: CDR1 MNHNY, CDR2 SVGAGI (reference sequence). Trimming removed 7 bases at V and 8 bases at J, with 15 bases between. CDR3 protein: CASTSLRRDEQFF. For the CDR3, the DNA is TGTGCCAGCACCTCCCTAAGGAGAGATGAGCAGTTCTTC.

J is TRBJ1-1 and V is TRBV19; D gene unclear. The CDR3 is made up of 11 amino acids. CDR1 and CDR2 (germline): LNHDA, SQIVND (reference sequence). V was clipped by 8 bases and J by 0 bases, with 4 bases between them. CDR3 in amino acids: CASRLNTEAFF. Here the CDR3 DNA reads TGTGCCAGTCGCTTGAACACTGAAGCTTTCTTT.